The clone carrying this TCR beta chain has just one count. Measured with immunoSEQ multiplex PCR; TCRdb has only the in-frame clones, and not every one. The sample shows tens of thousands of clones, about four fifths of them seen only once. Germline assignment: CDR1 SSHAT and CDR2 FNYEAQ (reference sequence). CDR3 length equals 14 residues. Trimming removed 6 bases from V and 5 bases from J, with 16 bases in between. This entry is derived from a study of blood T cell repertoires in COVID-19. Study as a whole: The origin of the acute and convalescent COVID-19 samples was the United States, Italy and Spain.

The chain employs TRBV7-7 and TRBJ2-5; tentative D call: TRBD1 (6 bases). The sequencing sample was made of peripheral blood. The TCR originated in a woman aged 55-70 years with acute or convalescent COVID-19. The CDR3 here is CASSSDRLGETQYF. In DNA form, the CDR3 reads TGTGCCAGCAGTTCGGACAGATTGGGGGAGACCCAGTACTTC. The full variable domain, in which reference TRBV7-7 and TRBJ2-5 provide the parts outside the CDR3, is GAGVSQSPRYKVTKRGQDVTLRCDPISSHATLYWYQQALGQGPEFLTYFNYEAQPDKSGLPSDRFSAERPEGSISTLTIQRTEQRDSAMYRCASSSDRLGETQYFGPGTRLLVL.